This entry describes one T cell receptor beta chain. This clone was seen only once. It lacks a known antigen. Base qualities were left out, and no much larger clone turns up one base away. Taken with the paper, the label for treatment or condition translates to: some 20 received Ad26.COV2.S at low or high dose, single or two shots; about 5 received placebo; per-sample allocation not given. For vaccine and placebo recipients, repertoires were sequenced using samples collected on day 63 after the first injection. Between 29 July and 7 August 2020, Cohort 1b enrolled 25 adults aged 18-55 years at one site in Boston, USA. As a vaccine, Ad26.COV2.S was a replication-incompetent adenovirus type 26 vector that expressed a prefusion-stabilized SARS-CoV-2 spike protein derived from the original Wuhan strain. This specimen belongs to a study of Ad26.COV2.S vaccination and SARS-CoV-2 variants (dated by TCRdb to the early 2020s). Regarding the research as a whole: Donors in the vaccine arm were drawn from COV1001, a phase I-IIa trial of Ad26.COV2.S in healthy adults that was multicentre, randomized, double-blind and placebo-controlled. Participants in the trial were split at random into five groups of five each, receiving low-dose or high-dose Ad26.COV2.S once or twice, or else placebo on both occasions. The specificity and breadth of SARS-CoV-2-reactive T cell receptors after Ad26.COV2.S vaccination were assessed by TCRbeta repertoire sequencing. Ad26.COV2.S was administered intramuscularly at 5 x 10^10 or 1 x 10^11 viral particles, either as a single shot or as two shots given 56 days apart. A total of roughly 30 samples were included in the TCR-sequenced set, comprising 19 Ad26.COV2.S vaccine recipients, 5 placebo recipients and 8 SARS-CoV-2 convalescent individuals. Investigators remained blinded to trial group allocation during experiments and outcome assessment.

The study at large found these results: Ad26.COV2.S recipients had higher spike-specific TCR breadth than placebo recipients (P = 0.0014). The authors noted that the TCR breadth and depth analyses may have underestimated total T cell responses. After vaccination, spike-specific CD8+ and CD4+ T cell responses were reported to show substantial breadth. The study lacked the statistical power to compare responses across vaccine doses or regimens. Vaccine and placebo recipients had comparable non-spike TCR breadth, which fits with the vaccine containing only spike.

The germline ends are 20 bases apart after V is trimmed by 4 bases and J by 9 bases. Reading the germline V gene (reference sequence) gives CDR1 SGHNT and CDR2 YYREEE. The CDR3, from cysteine to phenylalanine, totals 16 residues. Only CDR3 DNA remains: 48 bases, in frame from the first base. TCRbeta CDR3 regions were sequenced with the immunoSEQ Assay. After extraction, genomic DNA underwent amplification by bias-controlled multiplex PCR, followed by high-throughput sequencing. As for the authors' bioinformatics: To quantify the absolute abundance of every unique TCRbeta CDR3 region, sequences were collapsed and filtered. T cell fraction was estimated by normalizing TCRbeta template counts to usable DNA, which was measured by amplifying reference genes present in all nucleated cells. Repertoire TCRs were annotated as SARS-CoV-2-specific when V gene, CDR3 amino acid sequence and J gene were exactly matched to a known reactive TCR set. MIRA supplied the reference SARS-CoV-2 TCR set, which was filtered for enrichment in COVID-19-positive ImmuneCODE repertoires so that public or cross-reactive TCRs were removed. Based on the MIRA antigens, annotated TCRs were further analysed at the level of specific ORF or position within ORF. Depth was the summed frequency of annotated unique rearrangements, while breadth was defined as annotated unique rearrangements over total unique productive rearrangements. TCR breadth was compared between groups using two-sided Wilcoxon rank-sum tests. Imported from immuneACCESS, the table was reduced by TCRdb to in-frame sequences with V and J called. These copies leave out some clones; in studies compared against another copy, an unresolved V gene accounts for under half, and the cause of the remainder is not known. V and J calls and clone size come straight from that table; D and trimming were deduced from the DNA. The table for this sample lists about 250,000 clones; approximately 88% of them were counted only once. The ten largest make up about 2.8% of the sample.

The chain is assembled from TRBV5-4 and TRBJ1-6; the D region possibly corresponds to TRBD1 (5 bases align). The sample was peripheral blood, taken in a trial of Ad26.COV2.S vaccine versus placebo. The TCR comes from a person aged 18-65 years who received the Ad26.COV2.S COVID-19 vaccine or a placebo. The CDR3 protein is CASSVAGGQGGSPLHF. The sequenced DNA: TGTGCCAGCAGCGTCGCAGGCGGGCAGGGTGGTTCACCCCTCCACTTT.